Below are 9 T cell receptor beta chains sequenced from a single sample in a study of persistence of HIV-infected CD4 T cells. The antigens these receptors bind are not known. Anti-CD3/anti-CD28 beads served as a nonspecific positive control stimulus. Sorting selected CD4+ T cells upregulating both CD40 ligand and CD69. This was the immunoSEQ version 4 assay in survey mode. Generated by immunoSEQ multiplex PCR, the TCRdb table keeps only in-frame clones and is missing some. Of roughly 41,000 clones detected, approximately 88% appear once; the ten largest clones hold about 1.3%. This specimen consisted of CD4+ T cells sorted from PBMCs after 18-hour stimulation, obtained from a patient who received antiretroviral therapy. The source is an adult man with HIV who was CMV-seropositive.

The chain joins TRBV14 to TRBJ2-3; D is uncertain. CDR1 is SGHDN and CDR2 is FVKESK in the germline V gene. CDR3 size: 16 residues. V lost 3 bases, J lost 0 bases, and 13 bases lay in between. The chain's CDR3 is CASSQPGRTSTDTQYF. CDR3 bases: TGTGCCAGCAGCCAGCCCGGACGTACCAGCACAGATACGCAGTATTTT.

The genes are TRBV5-5 and TRBJ2-7; 9 positions agree with TRBD2. Trimming at V came to 3 bases and at J to 7 bases, leaving 11 bases not matched to a gene. Germline V gene data show CDR1 as SGHKS and CDR2 as YYEKEE (reference sequence). The CDR3 is 15 residues long. The CDR3, as DNA: TGTGCCAGCAGCTACCGGCGGGGGGGGGTGGGGGAGCAGTACTTC. Amino acids: CASSYRRGGVGEQYF.

The chain joins TRBV7-2 to TRBJ1-5, with D hard to call. The CDR3 spans 14 residues. Per the germline V gene, CDR1 is SGHTA and CDR2 is FQGNSA. Trimming cost V 4 bases and J 5 bases, with 12 bases left between them. CDR3 nucleotide sequence: TGTGCCAGCAGCTCGGACGGGAGGTATCAGCCCCAGCATTTT. This encodes CASSSDGRYQPQHF.

V is TRBV5-4 and J is TRBJ2-5; D is unresolved. CDR1 and CDR2 (germline): SGHNT, YYREEE (reference sequence). This CDR3 contains 13 residues. V lost 6 bases to trimming and J lost 1 base, with 10 bases between them. The CDR3 bases are TGTGCCAGCACACTGGGATCCCAAGAGACCCAGTACTTC. Translation: CASTLGSQETQYF.

This clone was seen a few times. The chain uses TRBV29-1 and TRBJ2-1, with 10 bases lining up with TRBD2. The CDR3 extends over 15 amino acids. The germline gives CDR1 SQVTM, CDR2 ANQGSEA. The junction had 14 bases not matched to a gene; V was cut back by 8 bases and J by 7 bases. The CDR3: CSLGLAVRGRNEQFF. CDR3 coding DNA: TGCAGCCTTGGACTAGCGGTGAGGGGGAGGAATGAGCAGTTCTTC.

Concerning this clone: At one end, the junction sequence differs from germline, possibly due to a read error. The chain employs TRBV6-1 and TRBJ2-5; D is ambiguous. The CDR3 totals 11 residues. Germline lookup yields CDR1 MNHNS and CDR2 SASEGT. CDR3 residues: CASSEWPFKNF. CDR3 nucleotide sequence: TGTGCCAGCAGTGAATGGCCTTTCAAGAACTTC.

V is TRBV10-3 and J is TRBJ2-7; perhaps TRBD1 as D (6 bases). The CDR3 loop spans 16 amino acids. Germline CDR1 reads ENHRY; CDR2 reads SYGVKD. Trimming left V 7 bases short and J 1 base short, with 20 bases between. CDR3 sequence (DNA): TGTGCCATCAAGGCGGGTCCAGGGGATATTTCCTACGAGCAGTACTTC. Its translation is CAIKAGPGDISYEQYF.

This clone was found a few times. The V and J genes are TRBV7-8 and TRBJ2-5, with D possibly being TRBD2 (5 bases). The germline V and J ends were trimmed by 7 bases and 7 bases, with 10 bases remaining between them. The CDR3 length is 11 residues. Per germline, CDR1 SGHVS and CDR2 FQNEAQ. The chain's CDR3 is CASTRGPTQYF. DNA for the CDR3: TGTGCCAGCACCCGAGGGCCGACCCAGTACTTC.

This chain links TRBV28 with TRBJ1-5; no reliable D call. V was pared by 6 bases and J by 2 bases, with 17 bases between. The CDR3 covers 16 residues. CDR1 is MDHEN, CDR2 SYDVKM, per germline. The CDR3 protein is CASSPGHGGRNQPQHF. The CDR3 nucleotides read TGTGCCAGCAGCCCTGGTCATGGAGGTCGCAATCAGCCCCAGCATTTT.